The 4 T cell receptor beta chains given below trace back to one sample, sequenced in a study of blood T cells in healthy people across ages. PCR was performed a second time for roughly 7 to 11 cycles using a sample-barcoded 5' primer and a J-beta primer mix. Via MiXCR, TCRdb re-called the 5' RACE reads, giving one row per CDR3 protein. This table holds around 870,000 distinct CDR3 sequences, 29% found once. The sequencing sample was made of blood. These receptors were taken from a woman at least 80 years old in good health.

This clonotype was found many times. The CDR3 loop reads CASSKNLGDIQYF. CDR3 DNA sequence: TGTGCCAGCAGTAAAAACCTGGGGGACATTCAGTACTTC. The chain recombines TRBV2 with TRBJ2-4; either TRBD1 or TRBD2 may supply D (5 bases each). Germline CDR1 SNHLY, CDR2 FYNNEI. The CDR3 consists of 13 residues. Trimming pared 5 bases from V and 8 bases from J, leaving 13 bases between.

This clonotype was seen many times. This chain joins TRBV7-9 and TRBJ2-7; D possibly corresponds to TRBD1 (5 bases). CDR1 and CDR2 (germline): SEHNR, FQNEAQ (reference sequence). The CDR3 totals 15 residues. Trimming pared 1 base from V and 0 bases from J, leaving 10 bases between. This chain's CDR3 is CASSLVSTGSYEQYF. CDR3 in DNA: TGTGCCAGCAGCTTAGTTAGCACAGGCTCCTACGAGCAGTACTTC.

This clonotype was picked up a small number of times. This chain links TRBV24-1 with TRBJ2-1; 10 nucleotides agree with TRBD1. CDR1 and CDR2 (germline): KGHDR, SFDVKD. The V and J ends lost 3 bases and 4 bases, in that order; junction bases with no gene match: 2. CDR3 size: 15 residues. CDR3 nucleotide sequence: TGTGCCACCAGTGATCGGGACAGGGGATACAATGAGCAGTTCTTC. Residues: CATSDRDRGYNEQFF.

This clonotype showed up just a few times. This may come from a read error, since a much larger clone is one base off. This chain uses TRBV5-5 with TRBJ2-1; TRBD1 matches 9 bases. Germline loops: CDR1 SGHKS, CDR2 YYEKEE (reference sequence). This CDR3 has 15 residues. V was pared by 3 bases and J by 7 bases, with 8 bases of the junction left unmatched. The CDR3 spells CASSSGGTGRNEQFF. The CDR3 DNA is TGTGCCAGCAGCTCTGGGGGGACAGGGAGAAATGAGCAGTTCTTC. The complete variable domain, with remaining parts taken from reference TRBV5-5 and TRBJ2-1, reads DAGVTQSPTHLIKTRGQQVTLRCSPISGHKSVSWYQQVLGQGPQFIFQYYEKEERGRGNFPDRFSARQFPNYSSELNVNALLLGDSALYLCASSSGGTGRNEQFFGPGTRLTVL.